These 32 T cell receptor beta chains were all obtained from the same sample, sequenced in a study of metastatic and nonmetastatic thyroid tumors. Each patient went into thyroid surgery without having received any treatment. TCRdb re-called clones from the PCR reads using MiXCR. The table records tens of thousands of clones, 13% of them present only once. What was sequenced was blood. The source of these receptors is a female donor with papillary thyroid cancer or a benign thyroid nodule (not recorded which). Some clones in this sample may be carry-over from other donors' samples.

This chain joins TRBV5-1 and TRBJ2-2; no definite D call. Trimming removed 1 base at V and 8 bases at J, with 9 bases between. Germline V CDR1 and CDR2: SGHRS, YFSETQ. The CDR3 consists of 13 residues. The CDR3 nucleotides are TGCGCCAGCAGCTTGACAGCTTCTGGGGAGCTGTTTTTT. Its protein is CASSLTASGELFF.

The chain has TRBV11-2 and TRBJ1-2, with 7 bases lining up with TRBD1. CDR3 size: 16 residues. CDR1 and CDR2 from the germline V gene are SGHAT and FQNNGV. V trimming: 1 base; J trimming: 7 bases; junction bases outside the gene matches: 12. The CDR3 loop is CASSLVGTGVKSGYTF. The CDR3 nucleotides read TGTGCCAGCAGCTTAGTCGGTACAGGGGTTAAGTCTGGCTACACCTTC.

This clone was found many times. The junction differs from germline at one of its ends, possibly a read error. This sequence joins TRBV15 and TRBJ1-2; D ambiguous. Per germline, CDR1 LNHNV and CDR2 YYDKDF (reference sequence). The CDR3 has 15 residues. The CDR3 is CAASRGRLANYGYTF. CDR3 DNA: TGTGCCGCCAGCAGAGGTCGACTAGCTAACTATGGCTACACCTTC.

This clone was detected only a few times. J is TRBJ2-7 and V is TRBV12-3 or TRBV12-4; perhaps TRBD1 as D (6 bases). This CDR3 region has 13 residues. The V end was cut by 8 bases, the J end by 3 bases, with 14 bases between. The CDR3 region has the DNA TGTGCCAGCCAGGGGATACTGAACTACGAGCAGTACTTC. It translates to CASQGILNYEQYF.

This clone was detected many times. The chain links TRBV6-1 to TRBJ2-2, with D perhaps assigned TRBD1 or TRBD2 (5 bases each). The CDR3 consists of 15 residues. The germline gives CDR1 MNHNS, CDR2 SASEGT. Trimming took 0 bases from V and 4 from J, leaving 9 bases between them. As DNA, the CDR3 is TGTGCCAGCAGTGAAGCAGGGGCGGGCACCGGGGAGCTGTTTTTT. Amino acids: CASSEAGAGTGELFF.

This clone has ten or more counts. The genes are TRBV18 and TRBJ1-1; maybe TRBD1 (6 bases). Per germline, CDR1 KGHSH and CDR2 LQKENI. The CDR3 extends over 16 amino acids. Trimming removed 0 bases from V and 1 base from J, with 12 bases in between. As DNA, the CDR3 is TGTGCCAGCTCACCACCAGGGACAAAGGGGAACACTGAAGCTTTCTTT. Amino acid sequence: CASSPPGTKGNTEAFF.

This chain links TRBV6-1 with TRBJ1-3, with 7 bases aligning to TRBD1. V was pared by 6 bases and J by 7 bases, with 12 bases of the junction left unmatched. This CDR3 contains 15 residues. Germline CDR1 is MNHNS and CDR2 is SASEGT. The DNA of the CDR3 is TGTGCCAGCAGCGAACCGTCCGCCAGGGGGAACACCATATATTTT. Translating gives CASSEPSARGNTIYF.

This clone was seen at least ten times. The J gene is TRBJ2-1, the V gene TRBV11-2, with a tentative D call TRBD2 (6 bases). This CDR3 has 13 amino acids. V gave up 4 bases and J gave up 12 bases, with 16 bases separating them. Germline V CDR1 and CDR2: SGHAT, FQNNGV. The CDR3 protein is CASSSTGVGGQFF. The CDR3 bases are TGTGCCAGCAGCTCAACAGGAGTCGGGGGGCAGTTCTTC.

At least ten counts were recorded for this clone. The chain links TRBV20-1 to TRBJ2-3; D possibly corresponds to TRBD2 (6 bases). This CDR3 contains 15 residues. Looked up from germline, CDR1 is DFQATT and CDR2 is SNEGSKA (reference sequence). Between the trimmed V and J ends, which lost 4 bases and 5 bases, there was a span of 19 bases. The CDR3 bases are TGCAGTGCTATGGCCGGGACTCGAGCAAGAGATACGCAGTATTTT. Residues: CSAMAGTRARDTQYF.

This clone was counted at least ten times. The chain recombines TRBV19 with TRBJ2-1, with TRBD2 identical over 8 bases. Germline trimming cut 6 bases from V and 7 bases from J; bases unmatched to any gene: 11. Germline assignment: CDR1 LNHDA and CDR2 SQIVND (reference sequence). CDR3 length equals 15 residues. Here the CDR3 reads CASSTSGSGENEQFF. In DNA, the CDR3 is TGTGCCAGTAGCACGAGCGGGAGTGGGGAGAATGAGCAGTTCTTC.

This clone has a count of ten or more. The chain couples TRBV11-3 to TRBJ2-5; D perhaps matches TRBD1 (6 bases). V dropped 1 base and J dropped 0 bases, with 6 bases sitting between them. CDR3 size: 14 residues. Per germline, CDR1 SGHNT and CDR2 YENEEA. CDR3 in amino acids: CASSLGDNQETQYF. DNA for the CDR3: TGTGCCAGCAGCTTAGGGGACAACCAAGAGACCCAGTACTTC. The whole variable domain, filled in from reference TRBV11-3 and TRBJ2-5, reads EAGVVQSPRYKIIEKKQPVAFWCNPISGHNTLYWYLQNLGQGPELLIRYENEEAVDDSQLPKDRFSAERLKGVDSTLKIQPAELGDSAVYLCASSLGDNQETQYFGPGTRLLVL.

This clone has ten or more counts. The chain employs TRBV7-3 and TRBJ2-1; 11 bases match TRBD2. There are 15 residues in the CDR3. J was trimmed by 6 bases and V by 5 bases; bases with no gene match: 6. Germline V CDR1 and CDR2: SGHTA, FQGTGA. The CDR3 here is CASSPGTSGINEQFF. In nucleotides, the CDR3 is TGTGCCAGCAGCCCCGGGACTAGCGGAATCAATGAGCAGTTCTTC.

This clone was detected ten times or more. The chain has TRBV7-8 and TRBJ2-2; 11 bases line up with TRBD2. J gave up 6 bases and V 5 bases, and 8 bases lay outside the gene matches. From germline, CDR1 is SGHVS and CDR2 FQNEAQ. The CDR3 extends over 16 amino acids. The CDR3: CASSTVLAGVAGELFF. In DNA, the CDR3 is TGTGCCAGCAGCACGGTACTAGCGGGGGTGGCCGGGGAGCTGTTTTTT.

This clone was recorded many times. The chain couples TRBV4-1 to TRBJ2-1; D gene ambiguous. V lost 3 bases and J lost 7, with 10 bases in between. CDR1 is MGHRA, CDR2 YSYEKL, per germline. This CDR3 is built from 13 residues. The CDR3 loop is CASSQPALNEQFF. The CDR3 nucleotides are TGCGCCAGCAGCCAGCCAGCCCTAAATGAGCAGTTCTTC.

This clone was picked up many times. CDR3 in amino acids: CASTGPVVDTIYF. CDR3 DNA sequence: TGTGCCAGCACCGGACCGGTTGTAGACACCATATATTTT. The V and J genes are TRBV2 and TRBJ1-3; D is unclear. V was shortened by 7 bases and J by 8 bases, with 15 bases between the two germline ends. CDR1 is SNHLY and CDR2 is FYNNEI in the germline V gene. This CDR3 has 13 residues.

This clone occurred many times. The chain combines TRBV5-6 with TRBJ2-7; D is possibly TRBD2 (6 bases). CDR1 SGHDT and CDR2 YYEEEE come from the germline V gene. The V gene lost 4 bases and the J gene lost 6 bases, with 20 bases spanning the gap. The CDR3 runs to 15 residues. The CDR3 here is CASSLPGVGVVEQYF. The CDR3 DNA sequence: TGTGCCAGCAGCCTGCCGGGGGTGGGGGTTGTCGAGCAGTACTTC.

This clone was recorded many times. J is TRBJ2-1 and V is TRBV6-1, with D perhaps given as TRBD1 or TRBD2 (5 bases each). Trimming pared 7 bases from V and 7 bases from J, leaving 20 bases between. The V gene's germline CDR1 is MNHNS and CDR2 SASEGT. The CDR3 contains 15 residues. CDR3 coding DNA: TGTGCCAGCATAGGGACGGCAAGGGCCACAAATGAGCAGTTCTTC. This translates into CASIGTARATNEQFF.

The gene calls are TRBV20-1 and TRBJ1-3, with 10 positions matching TRBD1. Germline values: CDR1 DFQATT, CDR2 SNEGSKA (reference sequence). Trimming at V came to 4 bases and at J to 8 bases, leaving 14 bases not matched to a gene. This CDR3 is built from 16 residues. The DNA of the CDR3 is TGCAGTGCTATCACTATCGACAGGGGGCTTGGGTACACCATATATTTT. Translated, it gives CSAITIDRGLGYTIYF.

This clone was picked up many times. The chain employs TRBV6-2 or TRBV6-3 and TRBJ2-7; D not certain. Germline CDR1 and CDR2: MNHEY and SVGEGT. Deletions cut 4 bases from V and 3 bases from J, with 10 bases between. The CDR3 is 13 residues long. This CDR3 is CASSLTTDYEQYF. CDR3 nucleotide sequence: TGTGCCAGCAGTTTAACGACCGACTACGAGCAGTACTTC.

This clone has ten or more counts. The V gene is TRBV24-1, the J gene TRBJ1-5; D may be TRBD1 (6 bases). The CDR3 spans 15 residues. Trimming removed 4 bases at V and 4 bases at J, with 13 bases between. CDR1 and CDR2 from the germline V gene are KGHDR and SFDVKD. This chain's CDR3 is CATSDGTRVNQPQHF. The CDR3 nucleotides read TGTGCCACCAGTGACGGGACAAGGGTGAATCAGCCCCAGCATTTT.

This clone came up a few times. One junction end disagrees with the germline gene, perhaps due to a read error. The J gene is TRBJ2-5, the V gene TRBV5-1; perhaps TRBD2 as D (6 bases). The CDR3 has 14 residues. Germline-derived CDR1 and CDR2 are SGHRS and YFSETQ. The CDR3 here is CANSVKPGEETQYF. The CDR3 DNA sequence: TGCGCCAACAGCGTAAAACCGGGAGAAGAGACCCAGTACTTC.

This clone has at least ten counts. This chain joins TRBV2 and TRBJ1-6, with D possibly being TRBD1 (6 bases). V was clipped by 8 bases and J by 2 bases, with 10 bases between them. This CDR3 has 14 amino acids. Germline loops: CDR1 SNHLY, CDR2 FYNNEI. The DNA of the CDR3 is TGTGCCAGCGGGGGGACAACCTATAATTCACCCCTCCACTTT. Translated: CASGGTTYNSPLHF.

The rearrangement uses TRBV20-1 and TRBJ2-5, with TRBD2 matching over 7 bases. In germline, CDR1 is DFQATT, CDR2 SNEGSKA (reference sequence). The CDR3 totals 15 residues. J was trimmed by 5 bases and V by 2 bases; bases with no gene match: 11. This CDR3 is CSARTTSDARETQYF. The CDR3 coding sequence is TGCAGTGCTAGAACCACTAGCGACGCACGGGAGACCCAGTACTTC.

This clone was recorded at least ten times. The same CDR3 can be traced to other DNA sequences in this sample. V gene TRBV29-1 combines with J gene TRBJ2-7, with D perhaps matching TRBD1 or TRBD2 (5 bases each). This CDR3 spans 12 amino acids. Germline V CDR1 and CDR2: SQVTM, ANQGSEA. V lost 5 bases, J lost 4 bases, and 12 bases lay in between. The CDR3: CSVRGAGYEQYF. CDR3 sequence (DNA): TGCAGCGTTAGGGGAGCCGGGTACGAGCAGTACTTC.

The V call is TRBV5-1, the J call TRBJ2-2, with 9 bases that match TRBD2. The V gene end was trimmed by 0 bases and the J gene end by 5 bases; junction bases not matched to a gene: 5. CDR1 and CDR2 from the germline V gene are SGHRS and YFSETQ. The CDR3 is 16 amino acids. This CDR3 reads CASSLVAGGETGELFF. The CDR3 bases are TGCGCCAGCAGCTTGGTTGCGGGAGGGGAAACCGGGGAGCTGTTTTTT.

The CDR3 DNA reads as TGTGCCAGCAGCGTAGATGGCGGACCGAGCTCCTATAATTCACCCCTCCACTTT. Its translation is CASSVDGGPSSYNSPLHF. This rearrangement joins TRBV28 to TRBJ1-6; D remains unclear. There are 18 residues in the CDR3. Germline loops: CDR1 MDHEN, CDR2 SYDVKM. V lost 6 bases and J 0 bases, leaving 18 bases between the germline ends.

In this sample, this clone turned up many times. The rearrangement links TRBV20-1 to TRBJ2-7, with a tentative D call TRBD2 (6 bases). This CDR3 region has 13 residues. The germline V gene has CDR1 DFQATT and CDR2 SNEGSKA (reference sequence). Deletions cut 4 bases from V and 0 bases from J, with 10 bases between. The CDR3 nucleotides are TGCAGTGCTACCCGGGGACTCTCCTACGAGCAGTACTTC. It codes for CSATRGLSYEQYF.

This clone has ten or more counts. V gene TRBV18 combines with J gene TRBJ2-3; no clear D gene. Germline lookup yields CDR1 KGHSH and CDR2 LQKENI. Trimming stripped 6 bases from V and 6 bases from J, with 16 bases between. The CDR3 length is 14 residues. The CDR3 reads CASSPGRTLDTQYF. The CDR3 region has the DNA TGTGCCAGCTCCCCCGGCCGTACCCTCGATACGCAGTATTTT. Drawing the rest from reference TRBV18 and TRBJ2-3, the complete variable domain is NAGVMQNPRHLVRRRGQEARLRCSPMKGHSHVYWYRQLPEEGLKFMVYLQKENIIDESGMPKERFSAEFPKEGPSILRIQQVVRGDSAAYFCASSPGRTLDTQYFGPGTRLTVL.

The chain couples TRBV7-9 to TRBJ2-7; the match to TRBD2 covers 8 bases. The V segment lost 5 bases and the J segment 5 bases; nucleotides outside the gene matches: 11. This CDR3 contains 15 residues. The germline gives CDR1 SEHNR, CDR2 FQNEAQ (reference sequence). CDR3 sequence (DNA): TGTGCCAGCAGCCGCCTGGGGGCGGGAGGAAACGAGCAGTACTTC. Its protein product is CASSRLGAGGNEQYF.

V usage is TRBV5-4 and J usage is TRBJ2-1; D remains unclear. This CDR3 has 12 residues. V was cut by 0 bases and J by 9 bases, with 7 bases left in between. Germline lookup yields CDR1 SGHNT and CDR2 YYREEE (reference sequence). The DNA of the CDR3 is TGTGCCAGCAGCTTGGATTTTGGTGAGCAGTTCTTC. Translated: CASSLDFGEQFF.

This clone appeared many times. This chain links TRBV2 with TRBJ2-3, with TRBD1 matching 7 bases. CDR1 SNHLY and CDR2 FYNNEI come from the germline V gene. Trimming took 6 bases from V and 4 from J; bases not matched to a gene: 10. The CDR3 runs to 15 residues. The CDR3 loop is CASRETGLGADTQYF. The CDR3 nucleotides are TGTGCCAGCAGAGAGACAGGGCTAGGCGCAGATACGCAGTATTTT. The full variable domain, completed using reference TRBV2 and TRBJ2-3, is EPEVTQTPSHQVTQMGQEVILRCVPISNHLYFYWYRQILGQKVEFLVSFYNNEISEKSEIFDDQFSVERPDGSNFTLKIRSTKLEDSAMYFCASRETGLGADTQYFGPGTRLTVL.

This clone was seen ten or more times. The V and J genes are TRBV10-2 and TRBJ2-2; D remains unclear. Looked up from germline, CDR1 is WSHSY and CDR2 is SAAADI. V was pared by 8 bases and J by 0 bases, with 7 bases between. This CDR3 has 13 residues. The CDR3 loop is CASASTNTGELFF. The CDR3 nucleotides read TGCGCCAGCGCCTCTACGAACACCGGGGAGCTGTTTTTT.